Presented here are 13 T cell receptor beta chains from one specimen sequenced in a study of T-cell memory formation after mild COVID-19. TCRdb reanalysed the 5' RACE reads using MiXCR and keeps one entry per CDR3 protein. The sample shows around 27,000 distinct CDR3 sequences, about 7.4% of them seen only once. The sequencing sample was made of PBMCs or a T cell subset sorted from them (not recorded which). The receptors derive from an adult woman who had mild COVID-19 (a few samples of this study predate the infection). Cell type and time point are not known.

Ten or more counts support this clonotype. The chain recombines TRBV24-1 with TRBJ2-7; D may be TRBD1 or TRBD2 (5 bases each). Germline V gives CDR1 KGHDR, CDR2 SFDVKD. The CDR3 totals 14 residues. V lost 9 bases, J lost 5 bases, and 19 bases lay in between. CDR3 nucleotide sequence: TGTGCCACCCAGGGACGGGGCGGCCAGGACGAGCAGTACTTC. Its protein is CATQGRGGQDEQYF.

This clonotype is categorized as medium-sized. This chain uses TRBV2 with TRBJ2-2; 7 bases align to TRBD1. V dropped 6 bases and J dropped 7; count of bases not matched to a gene: 5. Looked up from germline, CDR1 is SNHLY and CDR2 is FYNNEI. The CDR3 is made up of 13 amino acids. The CDR3 loop is CASRRQGGGELFF. The CDR3 DNA is TGTGCCAGCAGGCGACAGGGCGGCGGGGAGCTGTTTTTT. The variable domain in full, with the rest retrieved from reference TRBV2 and TRBJ2-2, is EPEVTQTPSHQVTQMGQEVILRCVPISNHLYFYWYRQILGQKVEFLVSFYNNEISEKSEIFDDQFSVERPDGSNFTLKIRSTKLEDSAMYFCASRRQGGGELFFGEGSRLTVL.

This clonotype occurred many times. V gene TRBV25-1 combines with J gene TRBJ2-3; 7 bases are shared with TRBD2. The CDR3 has 17 residues. The J segment lost 2 bases and the V segment lost 6 bases, leaving 14 bases of the junction unmatched. The germline V gene encodes CDR1 MGHDK and CDR2 SYGVNS. The CDR3, as DNA: TGTGCCAGCAGCCCCCAAGGACGCGGGAGTCCCACAGATACGCAGTATTTT. It codes for CASSPQGRGSPTDTQYF. Full variable domain (rest looked up from reference TRBV25-1 and TRBJ2-3): EADIYQTPRYLVIGTGKKITLECSQTMGHDKMYWYQQDPGMELHLIHYSYGVNSTEKGDLSSESTVSRIRTEHFPLTLESARPSHTSQYLCASSPQGRGSPTDTQYFGPGTRLTVL.

This clonotype was recorded many times. The rearrangement joins TRBV15 to TRBJ2-6; the D is unclear. The ends were cut back, 2 bases at V and 4 bases at J, with 6 bases in the middle. The CDR3 loop spans 14 amino acids. Germline loops: CDR1 LNHNV, CDR2 YYDKDF (reference sequence). The CDR3 reads CATSRPTGANVLTF. The CDR3 nucleotides are TGTGCCACCAGCAGACCTACGGGGGCCAACGTCCTGACTTTC.

This clonotype was recorded many times. This chain connects TRBV7-2 to TRBJ2-3, with D perhaps matching TRBD2 (6 bases). Germline V gene data show CDR1 as SGHTA and CDR2 as FQGNSA. Between the trimmed V and J ends, which lost 4 bases and 4 bases, there was a span of 18 bases. The CDR3 has 16 residues. CDR3 bases: TGTGCCAGCAGCTCAATCTCCCGGGAGAAGGCAGATACGCAGTATTTT. Translation: CASSSISREKADTQYF. The entire variable domain, with the rest obtained from reference TRBV7-2 and TRBJ2-3, is as follows: GAGVSQSPSNKVTEKGKDVELRCDPISGHTALYWYRQSLGQGLEFLIYFQGNSAPDKSGLPSDRFSAERTGGSVSTLTIQRTQQEDSAVYLCASSSISREKADTQYFGPGTRLTVL.

In this sample, this clonotype turned up many times. The rearrangement links TRBV4-1 to TRBJ1-1; 7 nucleotides match TRBD1. The CDR3 contains 15 residues. Germline CDR1 reads MGHRA; CDR2 reads YSYEKL. The junction had 9 bases not matched to a gene; V was cut back by 3 bases and J by 5 bases. CDR3 nucleotide sequence: TGCGCCAGCAGCCAGAGGGACAGCGATTGGACTGAAGCTTTCTTT. Its translation: CASSQRDSDWTEAFF.

This clonotype was found a few times. V is TRBV19 and J is TRBJ1-1, with TRBD1 matching 12 bases. V lost 7 bases and J lost 5; bases outside the gene matches: 8. The CDR3 is 15 residues long. The V gene's germline CDR1 is LNHDA and CDR2 SQIVND (reference sequence). The DNA for the CDR3 is TGTGCCAGTAACCCCCGGGACAGGGGGCCTACTGAAGCTTTCTTT. Translating it yields CASNPRDRGPTEAFF.

This clonotype was seen repeatedly, ten times or more. The V gene is TRBV3-1, the J gene TRBJ1-3; unclear D gene. Per germline, CDR1 LGHDT and CDR2 YNNKEL (reference sequence). CDR3 length: 12 residues. V lost 2 bases, J lost 9 bases, and 8 bases lay in between. The CDR3 DNA reads TGTGCCAGCAGCCAAAGGCCCGGCACCATATATTTT. Amino acids: CASSQRPGTIYF.

This clonotype was seen at least ten times. This chain connects TRBV10-3 to TRBJ1-1, with D unresolved. In germline, CDR1 is ENHRY, CDR2 SYGVKD. The V gene lost 0 bases and the J gene lost 5 bases, with 13 bases spanning the gap. The CDR3 is made up of 15 amino acids. The CDR3 DNA follows: TGTGCCATCAGTGAGTCTTTTGGAGGCTCAACTGAAGCTTTCTTT. This sequence encodes CAISESFGGSTEAFF.

This clonotype appeared many times. This chain links TRBV30 with TRBJ1-6; D is uncertain. The CDR3 runs 13 residues. Germline CDR1 is GTSNPN and CDR2 is SVGIG (reference sequence). The ends were cut back, 1 base at V and 6 bases at J, with 7 bases in the middle. The CDR3 DNA is TGTGCCTGGAGTGAATACATTAATTCACCCCTCCACTTT. This gives the protein CAWSEYINSPLHF.

This clonotype was counted at least ten times. The V and J genes are TRBV11-3 and TRBJ1-2; no clear D gene. The CDR3 extends over 13 amino acids. CDR1 SGHNT and CDR2 YENEEA come from the germline V gene. The germline V and J ends were trimmed by 0 bases and 9 bases, with 11 bases remaining between them. The CDR3 is CASSLDPSVSYTF. The CDR3, as DNA: TGTGCCAGCAGCTTAGATCCGAGCGTTAGCTACACCTTC. The entire variable domain, with the rest obtained from reference TRBV11-3 and TRBJ1-2, is as follows: EAGVVQSPRYKIIEKKQPVAFWCNPISGHNTLYWYLQNLGQGPELLIRYENEEAVDDSQLPKDRFSAERLKGVDSTLKIQPAELGDSAVYLCASSLDPSVSYTFGSGTRLTVV.

The sample holds many counts of this clonotype. The chain combines TRBV6-6 with TRBJ1-1, with D possibly being TRBD1 (6 bases). This CDR3 comprises 11 residues. Germline-derived CDR1 and CDR2 are MNHNY and SVGAGI (reference sequence). V was shortened by 8 bases and J by 11 bases, with 15 bases between the two germline ends. CDR3 sequence: CASVAKGGAFF. The CDR3 nucleotides are TGTGCCAGCGTGGCAAAGGGGGGTGCTTTCTTT.

The V call is TRBV7-6, the J call TRBJ1-5, with 10 bases identical to TRBD1. Germline V CDR1 and CDR2: SGHVS, FNYEAQ. The CDR3 loop spans 15 amino acids. The V gene end was trimmed by 4 bases and the J gene end by 7 bases; junction bases not matched to a gene: 7. CDR3 region: CASSSTGGRGQPQHF. The CDR3 bases are TGTGCCAGCAGCTCGACAGGGGGCAGGGGACAGCCCCAGCATTTT.